A selection of T cell receptor beta chains follows, all from one sample in a study of T cell responses to AZD1222 COVID-19 vaccine. TCRdb keeps only in-frame clones here, not all; method: immunoSEQ multiplex PCR. The sample carries over 40,000 clones, approximately 88% recorded once. Sample: peripheral blood, taken on day 0 of AZD1222 vaccination. The receptors originated from an adult in good health. The CDR3 runs from the conserved cysteine through the conserved F or W. A D gene is named only where the DNA matches it firmly. Size is omitted from some rows. Given values are once, few, many or a class for expanded clones.

TRBJ1-5,TRBV19,TRBD1,-,14,TGTGCCAGCCTGTCCGGGACAGGGAATCAGCCCCAGCATTTT,CASLSGTGNQPQHF
TRBJ2-3,TRBV5-1,TRBD2,-,16,TGCGCCAGCAGCTGGGCTAGCGGGTCTAGCACAGATACGCAGTATTTT,CASSWASGSSTDTQYF
TRBJ1-1,TRBV28,-,-,14,TGTGCCAGCAGCCCCTCGGGTGAGGGGACTGAAGCTTTCTTT,CASSPSGEGTEAFF
TRBJ2-3,TRBV14,TRBD1,-,16,TGTGCCAGCAGCCAAGCAAGGACAGGGATCACAGATACGCAGTATTTT,CASSQARTGITDTQYF
TRBJ2-2,TRBV4-2,TRBD2,-,17,TGTGCCAGCAGCCAGGGACTAGCGGGAGTGTATACCGGGGAGCTGTTTTTT,CASSQGLAGVYTGELFF
TRBJ2-7,TRBV11-3,TRBD2,-,14,TGTGCCAGCAGCTTAACAGCGGGAGGGGAAGAGCAGTACTTC,CASSLTAGGEEQYF
TRBJ2-2,TRBV7-7,TRBD2,-,17,TGTGCCAGCAGCCGAGTAGTAGCGGGAGGTTTTGAGGGGGAGCTGTTTTTT,CASSRVVAGGFEGELFF
TRBJ2-3,TRBV24-1,-,-,12,TGTGCCACCAGTGATTTGGCAGATACGCAGTATTTT,CATSDLADTQYF
TRBJ1-5,TRBV30,-,-,15,TGTGCCTGGAGTGGAAGAGGACAGACCTATCAGCCCCAGCATTTT,CAWSGRGQTYQPQHF
TRBJ1-1,TRBV6-5,-,-,13,TGTGCCAGCAGTTACAGGACTCGCACTGAAGCTTTCTTT,CASSYRTRTEAFF
TRBJ1-2,TRBV27,TRBD1,-,18,TGTGCCAGCACCTTAAATGGGGCACAGGGGAAGGTAAACTATGGCTACACCTTC,CASTLNGAQGKVNYGYTF
TRBJ2-2,TRBV7-2,TRBD2,few,17,TGTGCCAGCAGCTTAGCGCATTCGGGAGGGGGCACCGGGGAGCTGTTTTTT,CASSLAHSGGGTGELFF
TRBJ1-3,TRBV11-2,TRBD1,-,18,TGTGCCAGCAGCTTAGTGGTGACAGGGGATCACGGGTGGTACACCATATATTTT,CASSLVVTGDHGWYTIYF
TRBJ2-2,TRBV19,TRBD1,-,14,TGTGCCAGTAGTACCATACAGGGGGCCGGGGAGCTGTTTTTT,CASSTIQGAGELFF